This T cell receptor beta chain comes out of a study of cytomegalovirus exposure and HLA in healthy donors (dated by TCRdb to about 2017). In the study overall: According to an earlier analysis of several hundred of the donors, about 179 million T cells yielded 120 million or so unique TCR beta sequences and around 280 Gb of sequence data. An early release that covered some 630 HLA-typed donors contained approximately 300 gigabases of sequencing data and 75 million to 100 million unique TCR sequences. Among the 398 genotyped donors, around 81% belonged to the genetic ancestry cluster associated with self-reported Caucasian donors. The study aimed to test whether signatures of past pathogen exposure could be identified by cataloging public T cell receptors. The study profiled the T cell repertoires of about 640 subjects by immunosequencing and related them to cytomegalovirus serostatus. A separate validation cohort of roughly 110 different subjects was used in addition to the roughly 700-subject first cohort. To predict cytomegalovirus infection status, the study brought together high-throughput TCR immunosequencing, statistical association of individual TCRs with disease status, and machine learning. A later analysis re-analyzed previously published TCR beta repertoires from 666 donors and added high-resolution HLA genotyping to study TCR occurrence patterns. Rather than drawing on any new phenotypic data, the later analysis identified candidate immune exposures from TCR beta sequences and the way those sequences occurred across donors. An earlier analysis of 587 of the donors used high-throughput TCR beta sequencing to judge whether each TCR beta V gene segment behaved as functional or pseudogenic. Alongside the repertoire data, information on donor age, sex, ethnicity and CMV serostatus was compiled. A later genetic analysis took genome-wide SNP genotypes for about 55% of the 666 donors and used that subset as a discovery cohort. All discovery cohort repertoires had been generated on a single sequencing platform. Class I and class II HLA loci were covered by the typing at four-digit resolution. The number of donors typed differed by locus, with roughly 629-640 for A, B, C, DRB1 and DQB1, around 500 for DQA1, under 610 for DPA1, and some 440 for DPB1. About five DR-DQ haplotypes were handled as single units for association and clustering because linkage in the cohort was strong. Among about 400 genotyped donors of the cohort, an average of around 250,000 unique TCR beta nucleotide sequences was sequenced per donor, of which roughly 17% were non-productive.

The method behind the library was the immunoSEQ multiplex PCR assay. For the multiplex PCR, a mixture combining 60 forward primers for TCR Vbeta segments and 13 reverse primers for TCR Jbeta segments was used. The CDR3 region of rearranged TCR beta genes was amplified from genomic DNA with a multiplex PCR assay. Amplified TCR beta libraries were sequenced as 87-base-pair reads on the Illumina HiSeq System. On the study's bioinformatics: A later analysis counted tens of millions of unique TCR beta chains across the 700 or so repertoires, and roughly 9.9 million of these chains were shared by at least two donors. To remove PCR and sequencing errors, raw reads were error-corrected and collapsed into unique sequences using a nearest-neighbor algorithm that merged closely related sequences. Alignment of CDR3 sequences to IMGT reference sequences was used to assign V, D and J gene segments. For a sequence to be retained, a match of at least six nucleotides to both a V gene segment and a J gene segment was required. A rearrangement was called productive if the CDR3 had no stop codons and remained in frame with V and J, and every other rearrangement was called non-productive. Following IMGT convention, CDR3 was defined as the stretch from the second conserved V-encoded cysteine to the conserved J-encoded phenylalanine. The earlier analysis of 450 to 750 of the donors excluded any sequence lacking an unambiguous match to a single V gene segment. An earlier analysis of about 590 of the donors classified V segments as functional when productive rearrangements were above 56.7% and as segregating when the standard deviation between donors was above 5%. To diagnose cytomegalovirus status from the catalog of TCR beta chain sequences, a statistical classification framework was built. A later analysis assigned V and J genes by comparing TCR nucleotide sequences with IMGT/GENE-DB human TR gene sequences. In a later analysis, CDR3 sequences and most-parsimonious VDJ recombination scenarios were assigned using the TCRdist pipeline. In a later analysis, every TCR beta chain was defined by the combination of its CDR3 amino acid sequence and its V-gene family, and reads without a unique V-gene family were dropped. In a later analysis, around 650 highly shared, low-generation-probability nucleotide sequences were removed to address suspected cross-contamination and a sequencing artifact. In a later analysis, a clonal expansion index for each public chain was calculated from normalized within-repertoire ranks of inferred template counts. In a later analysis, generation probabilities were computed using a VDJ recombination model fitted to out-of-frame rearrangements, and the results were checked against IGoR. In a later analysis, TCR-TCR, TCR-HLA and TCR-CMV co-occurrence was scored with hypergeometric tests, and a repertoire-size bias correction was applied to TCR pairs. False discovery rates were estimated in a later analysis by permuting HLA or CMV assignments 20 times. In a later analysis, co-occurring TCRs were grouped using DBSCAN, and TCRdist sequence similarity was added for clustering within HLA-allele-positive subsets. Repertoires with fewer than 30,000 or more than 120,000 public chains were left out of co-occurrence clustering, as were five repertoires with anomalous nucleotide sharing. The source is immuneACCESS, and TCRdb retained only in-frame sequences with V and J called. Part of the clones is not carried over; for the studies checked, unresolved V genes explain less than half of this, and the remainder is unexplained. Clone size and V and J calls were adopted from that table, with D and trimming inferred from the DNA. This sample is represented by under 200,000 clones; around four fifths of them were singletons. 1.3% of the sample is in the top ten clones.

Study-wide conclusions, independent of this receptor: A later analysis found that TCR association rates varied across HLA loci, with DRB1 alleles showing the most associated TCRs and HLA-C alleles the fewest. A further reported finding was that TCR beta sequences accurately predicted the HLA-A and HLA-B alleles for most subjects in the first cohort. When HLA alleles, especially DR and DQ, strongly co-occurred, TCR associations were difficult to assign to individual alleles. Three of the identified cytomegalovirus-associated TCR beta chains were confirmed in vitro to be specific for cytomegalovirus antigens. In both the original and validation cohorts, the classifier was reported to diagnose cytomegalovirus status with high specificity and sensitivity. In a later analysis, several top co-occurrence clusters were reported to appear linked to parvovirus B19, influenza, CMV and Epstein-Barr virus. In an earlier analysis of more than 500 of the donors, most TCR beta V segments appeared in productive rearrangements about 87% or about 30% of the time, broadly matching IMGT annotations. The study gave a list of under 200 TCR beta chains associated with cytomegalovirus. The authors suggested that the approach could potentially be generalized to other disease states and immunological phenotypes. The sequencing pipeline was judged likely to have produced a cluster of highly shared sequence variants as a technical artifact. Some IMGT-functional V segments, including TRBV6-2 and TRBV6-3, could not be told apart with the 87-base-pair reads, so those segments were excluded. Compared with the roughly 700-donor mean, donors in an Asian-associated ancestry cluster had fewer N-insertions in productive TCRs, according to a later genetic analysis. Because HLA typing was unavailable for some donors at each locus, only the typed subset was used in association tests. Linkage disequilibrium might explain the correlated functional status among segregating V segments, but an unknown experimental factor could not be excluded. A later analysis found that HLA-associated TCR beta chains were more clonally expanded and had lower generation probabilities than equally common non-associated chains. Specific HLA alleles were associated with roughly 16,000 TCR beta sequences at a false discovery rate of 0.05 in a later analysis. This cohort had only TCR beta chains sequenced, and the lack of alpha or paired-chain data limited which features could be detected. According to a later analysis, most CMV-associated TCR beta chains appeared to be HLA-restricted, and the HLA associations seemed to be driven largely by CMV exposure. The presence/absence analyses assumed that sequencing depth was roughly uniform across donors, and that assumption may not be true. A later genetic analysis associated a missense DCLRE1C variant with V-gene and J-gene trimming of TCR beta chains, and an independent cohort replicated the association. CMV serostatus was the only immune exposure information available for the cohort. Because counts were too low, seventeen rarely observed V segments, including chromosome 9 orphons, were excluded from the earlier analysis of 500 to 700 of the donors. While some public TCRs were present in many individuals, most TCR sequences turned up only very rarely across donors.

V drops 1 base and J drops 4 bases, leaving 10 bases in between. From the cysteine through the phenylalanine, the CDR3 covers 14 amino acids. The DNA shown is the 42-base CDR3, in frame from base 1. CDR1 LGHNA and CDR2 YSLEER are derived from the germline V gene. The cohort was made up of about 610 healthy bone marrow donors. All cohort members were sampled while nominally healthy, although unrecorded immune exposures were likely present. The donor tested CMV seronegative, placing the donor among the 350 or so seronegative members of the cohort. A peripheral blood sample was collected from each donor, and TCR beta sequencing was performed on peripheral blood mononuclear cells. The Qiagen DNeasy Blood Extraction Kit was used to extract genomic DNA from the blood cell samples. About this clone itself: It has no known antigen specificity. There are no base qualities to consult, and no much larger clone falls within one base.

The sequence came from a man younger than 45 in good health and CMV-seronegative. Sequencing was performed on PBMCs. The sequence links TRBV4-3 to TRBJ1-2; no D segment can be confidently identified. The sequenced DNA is TGCGCCAGCAGCCAAGGGACTGACCTCTATGGCTACACCTTC. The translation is CASSQGTDLYGYTF.